What follows are 27 T cell receptor beta chains derived from one specimen sequenced in a study of cytomegalovirus exposure and HLA in healthy donors. TCRdb keeps only in-frame clones here, not all; method: immunoSEQ multiplex PCR. The profile shows 120,000 or so clones, roughly nine tenths of them singletons. Sequences were obtained from PBMCs. The source is a woman between 18 and 29 years old in good health and CMV-seronegative.

CDR3 sequence (DNA): TGTGCCAGTAGTGACGGCAGCCACTACGAGCAGTACGTC. As protein: CASSDGSHYEQYV. V is TRBV19 and J is TRBJ2-7; D is uncertain. This CDR3 has 13 residues. Germline V lookup: CDR1 LNHDA, CDR2 SQIVND (reference sequence). V lost 5 bases and J 3 bases, leaving 11 bases between the germline ends.

The chain couples TRBV5-1 to TRBJ2-5; D may be TRBD2 (5 bases). Germline values: CDR1 SGHRS, CDR2 YFSETQ. The CDR3 covers 16 residues. Trimming stripped 4 bases from V and 5 bases from J, with 21 bases between. CDR3 region: CASSPVEAYTWETQYF. The CDR3, as DNA: TGCGCCAGCAGCCCGGTGGAGGCTTATACGTGGGAGACCCAGTACTTC.

V usage is TRBV7-7 and J usage is TRBJ2-5, with D maybe TRBD2 (5 bases). CDR1 is SSHAT and CDR2 is FNYEAQ in the germline V gene (reference sequence). This CDR3 comprises 14 residues. V lost 4 bases and J 2 bases, leaving 11 bases between the germline ends. CDR3 sequence (DNA): TGTGCCAGCAGCTCGGCGGGTGCACAAGAGACCCAGTACTTC. As protein: CASSSAGAQETQYF. Complete variable domain (other parts from reference TRBV7-7 and TRBJ2-5): GAGVSQSPRYKVTKRGQDVTLRCDPISSHATLYWYQQALGQGPEFLTYFNYEAQPDKSGLPSDRFSAERPEGSISTLTIQRTEQRDSAMYRCASSSAGAQETQYFGPGTRLLVL.

This clone was observed a few times. The genes are TRBV7-8 and TRBJ1-5, with 7 bases lining up with TRBD1. J lost 5 bases, V lost 5 bases, and 12 bases had no gene match. This CDR3 spans 16 amino acids. Germline CDR1 reads SGHVS; CDR2 reads FQNEAQ. The CDR3 is CASSRLDRAAHQPQHF. In DNA, the CDR3 is TGTGCCAGCAGCAGATTAGACAGGGCGGCCCATCAGCCCCAGCATTTT.

This clone has only a few counts. The chain recombines TRBV28 with TRBJ2-3, with TRBD2 matching 8 bases. Germline V lookup: CDR1 MDHEN, CDR2 SYDVKM. After removal of 5 bases from V and 1 base from J, the junction contained 5 bases not matched to a gene. This CDR3 region has 15 residues. The CDR3 DNA reads as TGTGCCAGCAGTCACTCGACTAGCGGCACAGATACGCAGTATTTT. Its translation is CASSHSTSGTDTQYF.

V is TRBV30 and J is TRBJ2-1, with D perhaps matching TRBD1 (6 bases). Germline lookup yields CDR1 GTSNPN and CDR2 SVGIG (reference sequence). The V and J ends lost 3 bases and 10 bases respectively, with 19 bases between them. This CDR3 contains 14 residues. CDR3 sequence reads: CAWSSGVEGREQFF. The CDR3 coding sequence is TGTGCCTGGAGCTCAGGGGTAGAGGGGCGGGAGCAGTTCTTC.

The chain has TRBV28 and TRBJ2-5; 10 bases match TRBD2. CDR3 length: 13 amino acids. J was trimmed by 1 base and V by 10 bases; bases with no gene match: 3. Germline CDR1 MDHEN, CDR2 SYDVKM. CDR3: CATTSGAQETQYF. In DNA, the CDR3 is TGTGCCACCACTAGCGGGGCCCAAGAGACCCAGTACTTC.

V is TRBV5-1 and J is TRBJ1-5; D call uncertain. This CDR3 has 14 residues. With 3 bases removed from V and 4 bases from J, the gap between germline ends came to 11 bases. Per the germline V gene, CDR1 is SGHRS and CDR2 is YFSETQ. In DNA, the CDR3 is TGCGCCAGCAGCTCTGAGGGTGGTAATCAGCCCCAGCATTTT. Translated, it gives CASSSEGGNQPQHF.

This clone came up once. The V call is TRBV9, the J call TRBJ1-5, with TRBD1 as a possible D gene (6 bases). The CDR3 is made up of 13 amino acids. Germline values: CDR1 SGDLS, CDR2 YYNGEE. The ends were cut back, 3 bases at V and 10 bases at J, with 14 bases in the middle. DNA for the CDR3: TGTGCCAGCAGCGATCATCCGGGACAACCCCAGCATTTT. Translated, it gives CASSDHPGQPQHF.

The rearrangement links TRBV10-3 to TRBJ1-1, with D uncertain. Per germline, CDR1 ENHRY and CDR2 SYGVKD. The CDR3 runs 16 residues. Trimming removed 1 base from V and 4 bases from J, with 16 bases in between. The DNA for the CDR3 is TGTGCCATCAGTGAGTTAAGGAGGGCCGGGAGCACTGAAGCTTTCTTT. Translating it yields CAISELRRAGSTEAFF.

In regard to this clone: This sample includes further DNA sequences coding for the same CDR3. The chain joins TRBV28 to TRBJ2-7; 7 bases are a match to TRBD1. Germline lookup yields CDR1 MDHEN and CDR2 SYDVKM. V was pared by 4 bases and J by 2 bases, with 2 bases of the junction left unmatched. CDR3 length equals 13 residues. In nucleotides, the CDR3 is TGTGCCAGCAGTTGGGACAGTACCTACGAGCAGTACTTC. It specifies CASSWDSTYEQYF.

V gene TRBV18 combines with J gene TRBJ1-4; no reliable D call. Germline V gene lookup returns CDR1 KGHSH and CDR2 LQKENI. The V end lost 4 bases, the J end lost 7 bases, and 10 bases lay between the germline ends. The CDR3 is 13 residues long. The CDR3 loop reads CASSLRESEKLFF. The CDR3 coding sequence is TGTGCCAGCTCACTCCGGGAGAGTGAAAAACTGTTTTTT.

V gene TRBV5-5 combines with J gene TRBJ2-1, with 12 bases matching TRBD2. Germline V gene sequence: CDR1 SGHKS, CDR2 YYEKEE (reference sequence). With V trimmed by 0 bases and J by 6 bases, 1 base remained unmatched. CDR3 length equals 15 residues. The CDR3 spells CASSLASGRANEQFF. The CDR3 region has the DNA TGTGCCAGCAGCTTGGCTAGCGGGAGGGCCAATGAGCAGTTCTTC.

This clone was observed a handful of times. The chain carries TRBV30 and TRBJ2-2; D is ambiguous. CDR1 is GTSNPN and CDR2 is SVGIG in the germline V gene (reference sequence). Trimming shortened V by 0 bases and J by 7 bases, and 12 bases separated the two germline ends. The CDR3 extends over 14 amino acids. As DNA, the CDR3 is TGTGCCTGGAGTGTAGGCCCCGAGGTCGGGGAGCTGTTTTTT. Translation gives CAWSVGPEVGELFF.

The V gene is TRBV7-8, the J gene TRBJ2-2, with 9 positions matching TRBD2. The CDR3 contains 17 residues. Looked up from germline, CDR1 is SGHVS and CDR2 is FQNEAQ. J gave up 8 bases and V 1 base, and 11 bases lay outside the gene matches. The CDR3 reads CASSLGGGRAVVGELFF. The CDR3 DNA sequence: TGTGCCAGCAGCTTAGGTGGCGGGAGGGCCGTTGTAGGGGAGCTGTTTTTT.

This clone was seen only once. The rearrangement links TRBV9 to TRBJ1-3; D not certain. Germline V gene sequence: CDR1 SGDLS, CDR2 YYNGEE. The CDR3 length is 13 residues. V lost 1 base and J lost 2, with 4 bases in between. CDR3 loop: CASSVSPGNTIYF. In nucleotides, the CDR3 is TGTGCCAGCAGCGTAAGCCCTGGAAACACCATATATTTT.

The rearrangement links TRBV28 to TRBJ1-2; the match to TRBD1 covers 7 bases. The junction had 15 bases not matched to a gene; V was cut back by 6 bases and J by 8 bases. CDR1 MDHEN and CDR2 SYDVKM come from the germline V gene. CDR3 length: 15 residues. The DNA for the CDR3 is TGTGCCAGCAGCTCGGAACGACAGGGTCGGCAAGGCTACACCTTC. Its translation is CASSSERQGRQGYTF.

The chain carries TRBV2 and TRBJ2-1; 12 nucleotides align to TRBD2. V gave up 5 bases and J gave up 9 bases; unmatched junction bases: 8. The CDR3 length is 15 residues. CDR1 SNHLY and CDR2 FYNNEI come from the germline V gene. The CDR3 here is CASSRTSGAWGEQFF. The CDR3 DNA reads as TGTGCCAGCAGTAGGACTAGCGGGGCCTGGGGTGAGCAGTTCTTC.

This sequence joins TRBV5-4 and TRBJ1-1, with TRBD1 matching over 9 bases. This CDR3 is built from 16 residues. Trimming removed 3 bases from V and 4 bases from J; junction bases left unmatched: 10. CDR1 is SGHNT and CDR2 is YYREEE in the germline V gene (reference sequence). CDR3 loop: CASSWVTGGVGTEAFF. In nucleotides, the CDR3 is TGTGCCAGCAGCTGGGTAACAGGGGGCGTGGGCACTGAAGCTTTCTTT.

This clone was found once. The rearrangement joins TRBV30 to TRBJ2-1, with 7 bases fitting TRBD1. V dropped 6 bases and J dropped 3; count of bases not matched to a gene: 8. This CDR3 spans 14 amino acids. Germline CDR1 GTSNPN, CDR2 SVGIG (reference sequence). CDR3 loop: CACHARGLYNEQFF. Written as DNA, the CDR3 is TGTGCCTGCCACGCTAGGGGGCTCTACAATGAGCAGTTCTTC.

This chain links TRBV6-1 with TRBJ2-4; D is possibly TRBD2 (5 bases). CDR3 length: 16 residues. CDR1 is MNHNS, CDR2 SASEGT, per germline. V was shortened by 3 bases and J by 0 bases, with 12 bases between the two germline ends. CDR3 in DNA: TGTGCCAGCAGTGAGGGCCACGCGGGAGCCAAAAACATTCAGTACTTC. Translation gives CASSEGHAGAKNIQYF.

The rearrangement joins TRBV10-2 to TRBJ1-5; D is unresolved. The germline V gene has CDR1 WSHSY and CDR2 SAAADI. The CDR3 is 14 amino acids. Trimming took off 0 bases at V and 6 bases at J, with 9 bases between the two ends. The CDR3 here is CASSESRRGQPQHF. The CDR3, as DNA: TGCGCCAGCAGTGAGTCGAGGCGGGGTCAGCCCCAGCATTTT.

The rearrangement uses TRBV27 and TRBJ1-5, with D possibly TRBD1 on 5 matching bases. CDR1 and CDR2 (germline): MNHEY, SMNVEV (reference sequence). The V end was cut by 5 bases, the J end by 4 bases, with 18 bases between. This CDR3 region has 16 residues. The CDR3 sequence: CASSPLTVALNQPQHF. In nucleotides, the CDR3 is TGTGCCAGCAGTCCCCTGACAGTGGCCTTGAATCAGCCCCAGCATTTT.

The chain recombines TRBV5-1 with TRBJ2-4; D is perhaps TRBD2 (6 bases). The CDR3 consists of 14 residues. CDR1 is SGHRS, CDR2 YFSETQ, per germline. V was trimmed by 2 bases and J by 6 bases, leaving 12 bases between them. The CDR3 nucleotides are TGCGCCAGCAGCTTCGGGGAGGTCGGAAACATTCAGTACTTC. Translation: CASSFGEVGNIQYF.

The chain couples TRBV4-1 to TRBJ2-5; 12 nucleotides match TRBD2. This CDR3 comprises 19 residues. J gave up 2 bases and V 4 bases, and 14 bases lay outside the gene matches. Germline CDR1 MGHRA, CDR2 YSYEKL. CDR3 coding DNA: TGCGCCAGCAGCCGCCACCGGGCTAGCGGGGGGGCCGGGCAAGAGACCCAGTACTTC. This codes for CASSRHRASGGAGQETQYF.

The chain couples TRBV27 to TRBJ2-1, with 13 bases fitting TRBD2. This CDR3 contains 16 residues. Germline loops: CDR1 MNHEY, CDR2 SMNVEV (reference sequence). V lost 6 bases and J lost 9; bases outside the gene matches: 11. The CDR3 nucleotides are TGTGCCAGCAGCCCCCTCGGACTAGCGGGGGTTAGTGAGCAGTTCTTC. As protein: CASSPLGLAGVSEQFF.

The chain combines TRBV5-1 with TRBJ2-1; D possibly corresponds to TRBD1 (6 bases). Trimming stripped 1 base from V and 8 bases from J, with 13 bases between. Germline V gives CDR1 SGHRS, CDR2 YFSETQ. The CDR3 has 14 amino acids. CDR3: CASSLTGSGDEQFF. The CDR3 DNA is TGCGCCAGCAGCTTGACAGGGTCGGGCGATGAGCAGTTCTTC.